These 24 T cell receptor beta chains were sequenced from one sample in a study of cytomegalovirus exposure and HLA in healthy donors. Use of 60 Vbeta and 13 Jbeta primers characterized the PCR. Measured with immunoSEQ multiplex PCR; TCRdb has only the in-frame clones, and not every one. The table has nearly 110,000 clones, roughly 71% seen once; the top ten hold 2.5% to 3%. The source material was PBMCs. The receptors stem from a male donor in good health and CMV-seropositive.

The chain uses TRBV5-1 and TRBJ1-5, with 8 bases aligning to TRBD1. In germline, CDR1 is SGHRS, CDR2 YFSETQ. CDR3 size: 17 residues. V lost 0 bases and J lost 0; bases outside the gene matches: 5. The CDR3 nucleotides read TGCGCCAGCAGCTTGGGGACAGGGACACCTAGCAATCAGCCCCAGCATTTT. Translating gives CASSLGTGTPSNQPQHF.

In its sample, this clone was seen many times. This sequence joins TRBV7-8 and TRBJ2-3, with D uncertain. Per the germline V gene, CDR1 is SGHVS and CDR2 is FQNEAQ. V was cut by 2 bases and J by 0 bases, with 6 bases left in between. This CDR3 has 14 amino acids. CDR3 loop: CASSLSTSTDTQYF. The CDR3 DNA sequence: TGTGCCAGCAGCTTAAGTACTAGCACAGATACGCAGTATTTT.

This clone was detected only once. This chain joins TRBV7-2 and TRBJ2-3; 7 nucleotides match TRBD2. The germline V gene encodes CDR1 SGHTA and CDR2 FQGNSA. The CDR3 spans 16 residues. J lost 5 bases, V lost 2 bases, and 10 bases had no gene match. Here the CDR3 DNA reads TGTGCCAGCAGCTTATTTGGGACTACCTCCGGAGATACGCAGTATTTT. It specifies CASSLFGTTSGDTQYF. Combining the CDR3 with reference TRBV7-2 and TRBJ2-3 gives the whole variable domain GAGVSQSPSNKVTEKGKDVELRCDPISGHTALYWYRQSLGQGLEFLIYFQGNSAPDKSGLPSDRFSAERTGGSVSTLTIQRTQQEDSAVYLCASSLFGTTSGDTQYFGPGTRLTVL.

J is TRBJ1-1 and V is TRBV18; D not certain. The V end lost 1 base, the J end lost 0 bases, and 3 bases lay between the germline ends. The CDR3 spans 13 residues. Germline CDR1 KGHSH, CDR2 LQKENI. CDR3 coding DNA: TGTGCCAGCTCACCACTATTGAACACTGAAGCTTTCTTT. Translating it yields CASSPLLNTEAFF.

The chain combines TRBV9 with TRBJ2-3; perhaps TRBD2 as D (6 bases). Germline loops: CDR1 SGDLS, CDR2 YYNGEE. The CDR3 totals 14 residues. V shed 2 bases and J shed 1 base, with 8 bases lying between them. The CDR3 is CASSVSSGTDTQYF. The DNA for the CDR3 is TGTGCCAGCAGCGTGTCTAGCGGCACAGATACGCAGTATTTT. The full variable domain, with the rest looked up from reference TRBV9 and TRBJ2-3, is DSGVTQTPKHLITATGQRVTLRCSPRSGDLSVYWYQQSLDQGLQFLIQYYNGEERAKGNILERFSAQQFPDLHSELNLSSLELGDSALYFCASSVSSGTDTQYFGPGTRLTVL.

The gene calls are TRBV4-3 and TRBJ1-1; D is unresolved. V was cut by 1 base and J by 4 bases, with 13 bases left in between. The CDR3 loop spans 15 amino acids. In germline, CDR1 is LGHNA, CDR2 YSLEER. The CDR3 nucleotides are TGCGCCAGCAGCCAAGTTAGCGGGCGGAGCACTGAAGCTTTCTTT. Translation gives CASSQVSGRSTEAFF.

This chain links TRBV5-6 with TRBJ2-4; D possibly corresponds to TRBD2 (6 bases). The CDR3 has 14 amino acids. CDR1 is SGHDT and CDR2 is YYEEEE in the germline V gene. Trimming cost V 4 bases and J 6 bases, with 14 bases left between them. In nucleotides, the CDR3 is TGTGCCAGCAGCCCCATAGGGAGGACAAACATTCAGTACTTC. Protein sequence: CASSPIGRTNIQYF.

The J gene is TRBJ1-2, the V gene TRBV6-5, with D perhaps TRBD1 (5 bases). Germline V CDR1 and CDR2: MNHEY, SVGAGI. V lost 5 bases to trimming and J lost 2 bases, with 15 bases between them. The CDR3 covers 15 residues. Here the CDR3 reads CASSPQGRANYGYTF. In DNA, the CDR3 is TGTGCCAGCAGTCCCCAGGGCAGGGCAAACTATGGCTACACCTTC.

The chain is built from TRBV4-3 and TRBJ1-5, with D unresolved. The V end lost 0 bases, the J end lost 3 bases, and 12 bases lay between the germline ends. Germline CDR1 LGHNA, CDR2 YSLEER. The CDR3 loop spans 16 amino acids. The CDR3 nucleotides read TGCGCCAGCAGCCAAGATTCTTCGGGAGTCAATCAGCCCCAGCATTTT. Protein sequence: CASSQDSSGVNQPQHF.

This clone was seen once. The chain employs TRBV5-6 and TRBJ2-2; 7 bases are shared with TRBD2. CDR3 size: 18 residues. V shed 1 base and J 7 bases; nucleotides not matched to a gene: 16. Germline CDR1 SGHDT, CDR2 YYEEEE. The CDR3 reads CASSLWRAFGTNVGELFF. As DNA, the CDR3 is TGTGCCAGCAGCTTGTGGAGAGCGTTCGGGACTAATGTCGGGGAGCTGTTTTTT.

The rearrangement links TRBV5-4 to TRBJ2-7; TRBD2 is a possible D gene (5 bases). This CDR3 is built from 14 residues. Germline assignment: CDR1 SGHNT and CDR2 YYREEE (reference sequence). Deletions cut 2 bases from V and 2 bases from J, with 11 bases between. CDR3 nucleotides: TGTGCCAGCAGCTTACGGGGTTCTACCTACGAGCAGTACTTC. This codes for CASSLRGSTYEQYF.

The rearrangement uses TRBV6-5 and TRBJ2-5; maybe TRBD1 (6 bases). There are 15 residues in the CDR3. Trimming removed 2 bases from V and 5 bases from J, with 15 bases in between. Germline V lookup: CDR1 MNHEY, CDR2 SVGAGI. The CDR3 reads CASSYTQGGMETQYF. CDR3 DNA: TGTGCCAGCAGTTACACACAGGGTGGTATGGAGACCCAGTACTTC.

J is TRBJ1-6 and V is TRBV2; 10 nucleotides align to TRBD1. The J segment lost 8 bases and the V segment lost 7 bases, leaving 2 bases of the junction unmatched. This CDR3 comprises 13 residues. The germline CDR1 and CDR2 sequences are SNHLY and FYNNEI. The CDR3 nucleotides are TGTGCCAGCATCGGACAGGGGGATTCACCCCTCCACTTT. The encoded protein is CASIGQGDSPLHF.

Here the CDR3 DNA reads TGCGCCAGCGGACAGGGGTCCTCCTACGAGCAGTACTTC. This sequence encodes CASGQGSSYEQYF. The chain employs TRBV5-1 and TRBJ2-7; 9 positions match TRBD1. Germline CDR1 and CDR2: SGHRS and YFSETQ. The CDR3 has 13 amino acids. V gave up 7 bases and J gave up 0 bases; unmatched junction bases: 2.

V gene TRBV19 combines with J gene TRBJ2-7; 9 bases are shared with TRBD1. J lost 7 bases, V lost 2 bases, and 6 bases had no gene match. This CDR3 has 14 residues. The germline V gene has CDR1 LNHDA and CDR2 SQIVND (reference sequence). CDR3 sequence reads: CASSIIHRGQEQYF. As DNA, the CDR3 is TGTGCCAGTAGTATAATTCACAGGGGGCAAGAGCAGTACTTC.

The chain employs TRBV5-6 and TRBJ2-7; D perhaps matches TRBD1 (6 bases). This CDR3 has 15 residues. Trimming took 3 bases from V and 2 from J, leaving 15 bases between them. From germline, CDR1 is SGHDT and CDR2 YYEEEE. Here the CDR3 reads CASSWGLDRAYEQYF. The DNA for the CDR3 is TGTGCCAGCAGCTGGGGGTTGGACAGAGCCTACGAGCAGTACTTC.

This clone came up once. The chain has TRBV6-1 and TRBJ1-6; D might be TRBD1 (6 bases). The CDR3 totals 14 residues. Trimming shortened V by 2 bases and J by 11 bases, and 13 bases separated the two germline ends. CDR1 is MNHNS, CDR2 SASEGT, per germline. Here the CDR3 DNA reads TGTGCCAGCAGTGAATACAAGGGGGAGCCACCCCTCCACTTT. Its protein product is CASSEYKGEPPLHF.

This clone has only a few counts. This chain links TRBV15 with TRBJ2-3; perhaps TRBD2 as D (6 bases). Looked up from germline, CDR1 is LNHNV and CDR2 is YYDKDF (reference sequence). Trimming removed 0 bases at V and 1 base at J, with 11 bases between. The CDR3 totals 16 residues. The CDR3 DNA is TGTGCCACCAGCAGAGATGCGGGATCAGGCACAGATACGCAGTATTTT. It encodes CATSRDAGSGTDTQYF.

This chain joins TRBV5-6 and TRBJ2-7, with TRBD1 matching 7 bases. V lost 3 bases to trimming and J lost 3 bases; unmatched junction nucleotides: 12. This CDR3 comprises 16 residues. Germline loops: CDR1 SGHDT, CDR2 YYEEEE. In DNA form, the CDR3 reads TGTGCCAGCAGCTCAACAGCCTCAGGGGGTCTCTACGAGCAGTACTTC. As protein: CASSSTASGGLYEQYF.

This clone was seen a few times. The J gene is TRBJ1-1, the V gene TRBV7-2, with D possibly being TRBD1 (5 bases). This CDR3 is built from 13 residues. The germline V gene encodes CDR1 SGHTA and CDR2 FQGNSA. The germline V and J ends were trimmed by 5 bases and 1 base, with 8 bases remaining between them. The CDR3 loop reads CASSIGQNTEAFF. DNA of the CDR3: TGTGCCAGCAGCATCGGACAGAACACTGAAGCTTTCTTT.

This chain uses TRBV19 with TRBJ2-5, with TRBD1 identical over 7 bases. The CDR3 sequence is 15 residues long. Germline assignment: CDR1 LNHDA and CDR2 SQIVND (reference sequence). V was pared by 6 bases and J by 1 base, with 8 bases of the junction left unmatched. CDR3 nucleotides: TGTGCCAGTAGCCTTTTCGGACAGGCCCAAGAGACCCAGTACTTC. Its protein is CASSLFGQAQETQYF. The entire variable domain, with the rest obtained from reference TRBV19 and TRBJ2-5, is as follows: DGGITQSPKYLFRKEGQNVTLSCEQNLNHDAMYWYRQDPGQGLRLIYYSQIVNDFQKGDIAEGYSVSREKKESFPLTVTSAQKNPTAFYLCASSLFGQAQETQYFGPGTRLLVL.

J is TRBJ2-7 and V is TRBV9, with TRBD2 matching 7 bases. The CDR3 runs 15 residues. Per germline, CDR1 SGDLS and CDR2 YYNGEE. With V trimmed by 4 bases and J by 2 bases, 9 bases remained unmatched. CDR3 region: CASSRGVEPTYEQYF. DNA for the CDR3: TGTGCCAGCAGCCGGGGGGTTGAGCCGACCTACGAGCAGTACTTC.

CDR3 coding DNA: TGTGCCAGCAGTTTAGGAGGGAGTCTCCCTGGAAACACCATATATTTT. It codes for CASSLGGSLPGNTIYF. The chain employs TRBV28 and TRBJ1-3; D is unclear. The V and J ends lost 2 bases and 2 bases respectively, with 13 bases between them. The CDR3 runs to 16 residues. Germline assignment: CDR1 MDHEN and CDR2 SYDVKM.

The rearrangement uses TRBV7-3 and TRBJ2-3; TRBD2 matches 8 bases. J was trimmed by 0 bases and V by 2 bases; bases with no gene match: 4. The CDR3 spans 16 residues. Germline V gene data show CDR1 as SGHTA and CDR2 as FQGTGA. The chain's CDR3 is CASSLRGGRSTDTQYF. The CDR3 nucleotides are TGTGCCAGCAGCTTACGGGGGGGCAGGAGCACAGATACGCAGTATTTT.